The 6 T cell receptor beta chains below all came from one sample that was sequenced in a study of CD8 T cells in ankylosing spondylitis. TCRdb re-called the 5' RACE reads with MiXCR, one entry per CDR3 protein. The data contain around 250,000 distinct CDR3 sequences, approximately 30% of them seen just once; the ten biggest clones take up approximately 4%. The sample taken for sequencing was blood, either unsorted or a sorted T cell fraction (not recorded which). Every receptor here comes from a male donor with ankylosing spondylitis or in good health (not recorded which).

In this sample, this clonotype turned up a few times. The genes are TRBV20-1 and TRBJ1-1; D might be TRBD1 (5 bases). Trimming left V 0 bases short and J 1 base short, with 12 bases between. The CDR3 sequence is 15 residues long. Germline V gene lookup returns CDR1 DFQATT and CDR2 SNEGSKA (reference sequence). The CDR3 here is CSARDPWGRNTEAFF. The DNA for the CDR3 is TGCAGTGCTAGAGACCCCTGGGGCCGGAACACTGAAGCTTTCTTT.

This chain joins TRBV7-6 and TRBJ1-1; 7 nucleotides match TRBD1. The germline V gene has CDR1 SGHVS and CDR2 FNYEAQ. V lost 1 base to trimming and J lost 0 bases; unmatched junction nucleotides: 5. This CDR3 region has 16 residues. The CDR3 here is CASSLGQGGMNTEAFF. The DNA for the CDR3 is TGTGCCAGCAGCTTAGGACAGGGAGGGATGAACACTGAAGCTTTCTTT.

The V and J genes are TRBV6-6 and TRBJ1-2, with a tentative D call TRBD1 (5 bases). The germline V gene encodes CDR1 MNHNY and CDR2 SVGAGI (reference sequence). V was shortened by 6 bases and J by 2 bases, with 7 bases between the two germline ends. The CDR3 length is 12 residues. As DNA, the CDR3 is TGTGCCAGCAGGGGGGTAAACTATGGCTACACCTTC. Amino acids: CASRGVNYGYTF.

The chain has TRBV6-1 and TRBJ1-3; D gene unclear. Trimming stripped 5 bases from V and 0 bases from J, with 11 bases between. This CDR3 has 15 residues. The germline V gene has CDR1 MNHNS and CDR2 SASEGT. CDR3 residues: CASSLGDGSGNTIYF. The CDR3 coding sequence is TGTGCCAGCAGTCTCGGAGATGGCTCTGGAAACACCATATATTTT.

V gene TRBV20-1 combines with J gene TRBJ2-7, with 8 bases fitting TRBD1. Germline V gives CDR1 DFQATT, CDR2 SNEGSKA (reference sequence). With V trimmed by 3 bases and J by 8 bases, 9 bases remained unmatched. This CDR3 contains 13 residues. The CDR3, as DNA: TGCAGTGCTAGGGGGACAGGTTCTACGAAGCAGTACTTC. This gives the protein CSARGTGSTKQYF.

This clonotype turned up a few times. The chain employs TRBV28 and TRBJ2-3; D is possibly TRBD1 (6 bases). The V gene's germline CDR1 is MDHEN and CDR2 SYDVKM. The CDR3 has 18 residues. V dropped 3 bases and J dropped 2 bases, with 21 bases sitting between them. CDR3 DNA sequence: TGTGCCAGCAGTTTGGGTCAGGGGTTTTTAGCTTCCACAGATACGCAGTATTTT. This translates into CASSLGQGFLASTDTQYF.